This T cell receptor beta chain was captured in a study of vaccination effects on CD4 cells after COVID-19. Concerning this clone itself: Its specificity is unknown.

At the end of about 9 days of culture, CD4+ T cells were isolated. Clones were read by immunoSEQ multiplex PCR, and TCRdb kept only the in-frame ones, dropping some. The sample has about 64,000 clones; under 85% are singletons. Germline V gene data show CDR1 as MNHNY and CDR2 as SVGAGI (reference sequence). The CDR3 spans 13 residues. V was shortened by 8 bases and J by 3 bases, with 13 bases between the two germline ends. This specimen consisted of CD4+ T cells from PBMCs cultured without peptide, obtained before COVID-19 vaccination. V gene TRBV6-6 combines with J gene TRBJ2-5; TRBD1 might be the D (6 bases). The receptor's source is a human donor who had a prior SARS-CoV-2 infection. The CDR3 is CASEQGSEETQYF. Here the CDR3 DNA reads TGTGCCAGCGAACAGGGTTCCGAAGAGACCCAGTACTTC.